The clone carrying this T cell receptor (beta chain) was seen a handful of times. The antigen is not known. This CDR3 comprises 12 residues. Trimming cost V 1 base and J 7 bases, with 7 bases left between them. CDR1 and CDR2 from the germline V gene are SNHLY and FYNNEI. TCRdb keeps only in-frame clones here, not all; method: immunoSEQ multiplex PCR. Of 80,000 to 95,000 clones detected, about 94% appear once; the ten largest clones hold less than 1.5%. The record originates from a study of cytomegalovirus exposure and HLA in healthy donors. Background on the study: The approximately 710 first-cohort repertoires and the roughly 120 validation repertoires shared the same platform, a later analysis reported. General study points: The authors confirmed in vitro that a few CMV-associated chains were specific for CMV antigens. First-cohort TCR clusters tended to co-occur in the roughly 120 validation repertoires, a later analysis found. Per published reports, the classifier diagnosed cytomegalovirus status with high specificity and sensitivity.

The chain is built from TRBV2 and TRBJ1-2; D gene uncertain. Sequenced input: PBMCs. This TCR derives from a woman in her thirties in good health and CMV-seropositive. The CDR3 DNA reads TGTGCCAGCAGTGAAGACTCCGGTGGCTACACCTTC. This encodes CASSEDSGGYTF.